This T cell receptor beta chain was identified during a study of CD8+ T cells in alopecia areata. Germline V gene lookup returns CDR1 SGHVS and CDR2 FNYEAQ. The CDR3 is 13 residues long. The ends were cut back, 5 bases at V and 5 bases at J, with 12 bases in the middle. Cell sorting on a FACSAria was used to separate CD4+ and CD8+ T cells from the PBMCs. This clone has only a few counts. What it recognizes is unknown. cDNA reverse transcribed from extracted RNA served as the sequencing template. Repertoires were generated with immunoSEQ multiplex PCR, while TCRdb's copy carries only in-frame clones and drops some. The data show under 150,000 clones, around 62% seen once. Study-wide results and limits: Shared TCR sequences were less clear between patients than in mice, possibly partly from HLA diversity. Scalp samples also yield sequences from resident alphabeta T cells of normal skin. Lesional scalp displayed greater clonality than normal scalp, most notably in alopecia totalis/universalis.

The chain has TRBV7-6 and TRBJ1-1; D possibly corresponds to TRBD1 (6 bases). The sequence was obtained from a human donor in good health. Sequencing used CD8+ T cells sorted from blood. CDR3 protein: CASSADSRTEAFF. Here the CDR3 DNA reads TGTGCCAGCAGCGCGGACAGCCGAACTGAAGCTTTCTTT.